This TCR beta chain came from a study of regulatory T cells in long-lasting Graves disease. Investigators prepared the TCR beta libraries by applying iRepertoire HTBI primers and Arm-PCR of CDR3 regions. TCRdb re-analysed the multiplex PCR reads in MiXCR, keeping a single row per CDR3 protein. The sample includes 700,000 or so distinct CDR3 sequences, roughly 30% of them seen just once. V shed 6 bases and J shed 7 bases, with 15 bases lying between them. Germline lookup yields CDR1 SEHNR and CDR2 FQNEAQ (reference sequence). The CDR3 covers 13 residues. Indicated time point: persistent/refractory GD, antithyroid drugs over 5 years with positive TRAb. PBMCs provided the RNA from which the TCR library was made.

This clonotype was sampled from a female donor with Graves disease. The rearrangement links TRBV7-9 to TRBJ1-2, with D possibly TRBD1 on 5 matching bases. Sequenced here: peripheral blood mononuclear cells (PBMCs), sampled when the disease was refractory, from a patient treated with antithyroid drugs. The DNA of the CDR3 is TGTGCCAGCAGTGCAGGGTACCCTCCTGGCTACACCTTC. Encoded protein: CASSAGYPPGYTF.